This TCR beta chain was obtained from a study of cytotoxic CD8 clonotypes in ibrutinib-treated CLL. Turning to the study itself: Treatment had run for a median about 12 months, range 6 to 36, when response samples were taken. The average sample held roughly 250,000 productive templates and tens of thousands of productive rearrangements.

Assay used: immunoSEQ multiplex PCR; TCRdb lists only in-frame clones, some missing. The table records roughly 180,000 clones, approximately 84% of them present only once. The study's findings and limits: Clonality correlated strongly with circulating CD8+ T cells and exceeded age-matched healthy donors at baseline.

Investigators sourced approximately 2 micrograms of genomic DNA from cryopreserved PBMCs for TCR beta libraries. The CDR3 covers 15 residues. CDR1 and CDR2 (germline): MNHEY, SVGAGI. Trimming shortened V by 0 bases and J by 2 bases, and 11 bases separated the two germline ends. This clone has only one observation. Its target is unknown. The sample consisted of PBMCs, taken after 24 months of ibrutinib treatment. The sequence was collected from a human donor with chronic lymphocytic leukemia. The chain recombines TRBV6-5 with TRBJ2-7; a possible D gene is TRBD2 (5 bases). The CDR3 sequence is CASSYSKYGTYEQYF. The CDR3 DNA reads as TGTGCCAGCAGTTACTCGAAGTACGGGACCTACGAGCAGTACTTC.